There are a few counts of the clone carrying this T cell receptor beta chain. The data were obtained in a study of blood T cell repertoires in COVID-19. Whole-study context: The United States, Italy and Spain provided the acute and convalescent COVID-19 samples. PBMCs, B-cell-depleted T cells, or T cells were the source of the cDNA or gDNA that made up the material.

The CDR3 covers 15 residues. V was trimmed by 3 bases and J by 4 bases, leaving 15 bases between them. The germline V gene has CDR1 GTSNPN and CDR2 SVGIG (reference sequence). Authors' data handling: Estimated nucleated cell counts came from reference gene primer amplification. Repertoires were generated with immunoSEQ multiplex PCR, while TCRdb's copy carries only in-frame clones and drops some. That table gives V, J and clone size, and the DNA gave D and trimming. The sample consists of 45,000 to 55,000 clones, 84% of them appearing once. Sample: peripheral blood. The TCR comes from a man in his fifties with acute or convalescent COVID-19. The rearrangement links TRBV30 to TRBJ1-4, with D possibly matching TRBD1 (6 bases). As DNA, the CDR3 is TGTGCCTGGAGCCACCGGGGACAAATTAATGAAAAACTGTTTTTT. This gives the protein CAWSHRGQINEKLFF.